This T cell receptor beta chain was sequenced during a study of blood T cells in healthy people across ages. This clonotype is a singleton in its sample. Next came a second PCR, run for about 6 to 12 cycles, which used a sample-barcoded 5' primer along with a J-beta primer mix. TCRdb analysed the 5' RACE reads with MiXCR anew, one entry per CDR3 protein. The repertoire includes about 1.5 million distinct CDR3 sequences, 40% to 45% of them detected once, and under 5% sits in the top ten. Germline loops: CDR1 SEHNR, CDR2 FQNEAQ (reference sequence). The CDR3 has 12 residues. Trimming took 5 bases from V and 7 from J, leaving 11 bases between them.

This sequence was found in a woman aged 18-29 years in good health. Sequencing input: blood. This chain links TRBV7-9 with TRBJ1-2; D is possibly TRBD1 (6 bases). The CDR3 reads CASSIRTVGYTF. CDR3 in DNA: TGTGCCAGCAGCATACGGACAGTTGGCTACACCTTC. Drawing the rest from reference TRBV7-9 and TRBJ1-2, the complete variable domain is DTGVSQNPRHKITKRGQNVTFRCDPISEHNRLYWYRQTLGQGPEFLTYFQNEAQLEKSRLLSDRFSAERPKGSFSTLEIQRTEQGDSAMYLCASSIRTVGYTFGSGTRLTVV.